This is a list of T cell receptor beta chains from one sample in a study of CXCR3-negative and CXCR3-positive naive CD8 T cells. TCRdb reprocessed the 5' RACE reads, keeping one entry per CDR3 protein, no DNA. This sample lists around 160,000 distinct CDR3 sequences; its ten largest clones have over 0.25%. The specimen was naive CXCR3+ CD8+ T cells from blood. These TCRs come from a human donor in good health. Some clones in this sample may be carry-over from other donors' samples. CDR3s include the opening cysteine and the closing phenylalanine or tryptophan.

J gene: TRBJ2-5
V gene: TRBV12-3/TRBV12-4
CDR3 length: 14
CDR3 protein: CASSLEVVQETQYF

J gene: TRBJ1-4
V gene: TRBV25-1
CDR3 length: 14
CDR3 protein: CAFGWGGTNEKLFF

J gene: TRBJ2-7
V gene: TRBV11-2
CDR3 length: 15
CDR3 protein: CASSPGLAGTYEQYF

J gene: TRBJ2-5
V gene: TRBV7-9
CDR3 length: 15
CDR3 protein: CASSSGTSVKETQYF

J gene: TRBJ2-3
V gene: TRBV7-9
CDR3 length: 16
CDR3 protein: CASSTTRDYYTDTQYF

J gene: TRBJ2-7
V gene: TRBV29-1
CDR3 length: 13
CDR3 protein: CSVEGTVSYEQYF

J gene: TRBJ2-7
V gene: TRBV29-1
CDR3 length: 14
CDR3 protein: CSVEDGRVSYEQYF

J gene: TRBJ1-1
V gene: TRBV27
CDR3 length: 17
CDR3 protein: CASSIRDRGLGESEAFF

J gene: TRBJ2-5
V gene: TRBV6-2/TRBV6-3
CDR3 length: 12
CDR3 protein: CASSYVEETQYF

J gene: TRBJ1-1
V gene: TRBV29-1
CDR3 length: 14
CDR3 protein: CSVVDTGAGGEAFF

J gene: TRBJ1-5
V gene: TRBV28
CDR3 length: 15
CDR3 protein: CASSSRGGYYQPQHF

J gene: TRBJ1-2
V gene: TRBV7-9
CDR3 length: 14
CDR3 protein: CASSPEGELPRYTF

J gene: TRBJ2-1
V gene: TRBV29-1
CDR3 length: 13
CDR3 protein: CSVNSLGYNEQFF

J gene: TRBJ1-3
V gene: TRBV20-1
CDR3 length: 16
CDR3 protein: CSARDINDSSGNTIYF

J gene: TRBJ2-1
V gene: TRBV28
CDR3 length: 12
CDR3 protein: CASSPTGDEQFF

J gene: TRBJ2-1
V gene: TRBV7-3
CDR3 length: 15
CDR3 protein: CANPPNRGAYNEQFF

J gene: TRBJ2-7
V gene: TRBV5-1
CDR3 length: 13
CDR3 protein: CASSLEVAYEQYF

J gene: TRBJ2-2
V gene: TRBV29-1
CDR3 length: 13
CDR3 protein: CSVALIDTGELFF

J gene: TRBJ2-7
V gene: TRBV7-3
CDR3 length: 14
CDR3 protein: CASSPTQGSLEQYF

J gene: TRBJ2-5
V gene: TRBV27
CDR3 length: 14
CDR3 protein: CASSPTTGPETQYF

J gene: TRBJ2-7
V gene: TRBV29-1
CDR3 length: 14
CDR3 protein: CSGAQGGSSYEQYF

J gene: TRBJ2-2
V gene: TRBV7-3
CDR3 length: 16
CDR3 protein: CASSLGQGSIHGELFF

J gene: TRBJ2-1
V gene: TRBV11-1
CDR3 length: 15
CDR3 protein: CASSLWGGLYNEQFF

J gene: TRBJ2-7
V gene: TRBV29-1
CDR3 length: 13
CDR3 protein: CSALTGRTHEQYF

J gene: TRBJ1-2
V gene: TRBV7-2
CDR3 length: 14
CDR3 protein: CASVHRDRGNGYTF

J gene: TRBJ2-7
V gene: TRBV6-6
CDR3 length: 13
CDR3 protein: CASSGGGVYEQYF

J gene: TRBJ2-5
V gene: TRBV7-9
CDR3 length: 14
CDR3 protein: CASSHTRTGETQYF

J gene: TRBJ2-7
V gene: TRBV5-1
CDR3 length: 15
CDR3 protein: CASSLARLAEYEQYF

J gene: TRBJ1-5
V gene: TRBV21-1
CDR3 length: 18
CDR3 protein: CASSTRDRGNDSNQPQHF

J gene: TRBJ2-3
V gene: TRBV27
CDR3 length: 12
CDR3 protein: CASSSFTDTQYF

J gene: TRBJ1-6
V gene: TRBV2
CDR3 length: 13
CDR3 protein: CASSAGFGSPLHF

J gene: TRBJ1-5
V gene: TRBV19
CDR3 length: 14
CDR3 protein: CASSIRDSNQPQHF

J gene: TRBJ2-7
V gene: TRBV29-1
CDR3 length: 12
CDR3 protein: CSVVDLTYEQYF

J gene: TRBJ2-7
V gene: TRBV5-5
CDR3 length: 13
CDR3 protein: CASSLQSSYEQYF

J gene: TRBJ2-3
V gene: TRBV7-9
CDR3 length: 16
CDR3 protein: CASSLGTGPLRDTQYF

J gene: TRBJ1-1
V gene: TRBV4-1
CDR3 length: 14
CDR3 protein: CASSQDPLNTEAFF

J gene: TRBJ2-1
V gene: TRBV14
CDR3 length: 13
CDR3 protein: CASSSLGQVGQFF

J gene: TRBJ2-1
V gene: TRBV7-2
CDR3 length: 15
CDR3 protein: CASSLDQGPYNEQFF

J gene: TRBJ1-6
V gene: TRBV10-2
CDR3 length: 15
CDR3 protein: CASSEPGAGNSPLHF

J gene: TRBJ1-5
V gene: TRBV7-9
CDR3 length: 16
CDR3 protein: CASSLGGTPSNQPQHF

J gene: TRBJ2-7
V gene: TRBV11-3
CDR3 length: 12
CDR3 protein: CASQGGDEEQYF

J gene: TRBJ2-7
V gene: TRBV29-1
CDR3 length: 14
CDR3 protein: CSVEGVTESSGQYF

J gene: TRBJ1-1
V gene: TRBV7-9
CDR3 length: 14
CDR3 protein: CASSFPTVNTEAFF

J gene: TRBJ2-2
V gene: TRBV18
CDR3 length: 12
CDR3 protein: CASSTEPGELFF

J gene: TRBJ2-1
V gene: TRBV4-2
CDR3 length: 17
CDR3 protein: CASSQILASGGGNEQFF

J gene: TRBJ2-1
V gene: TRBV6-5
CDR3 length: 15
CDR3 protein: CASSYTGFPYNEQFF

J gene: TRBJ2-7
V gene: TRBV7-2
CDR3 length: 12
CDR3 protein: CASSQKGLEQYF